This T cell receptor beta chain was profiled in a study of blood T cell repertoires in COVID-19. Authors' data handling: Amplifying reference gene primers gave estimates of nucleated cell counts. Profiling relied on immunoSEQ multiplex PCR, and the TCRdb table lists in-frame clones only, not all of them. Clonal size and the V and J genes are those of that table, whereas D and trimming came from the DNA. This table holds about half a million clones, roughly 87% found once. The CDR3 has 13 residues. CDR1 and CDR2 (germline): SEHNR, FQNEAQ (reference sequence). V was clipped by 6 bases and J by 5 bases, with 13 bases between them.

This sequence joins TRBV7-9 and TRBJ2-5; D gene ambiguous. The receptor was derived from a man aged 18 to 29 with COVID-19, enrolled during active disease. The sample was peripheral blood. The CDR3 DNA reads as TGTGCCAGCAGTAGCAAGTTCCGGGAGACCCAGTACTTC. Its protein is CASSSKFRETQYF.